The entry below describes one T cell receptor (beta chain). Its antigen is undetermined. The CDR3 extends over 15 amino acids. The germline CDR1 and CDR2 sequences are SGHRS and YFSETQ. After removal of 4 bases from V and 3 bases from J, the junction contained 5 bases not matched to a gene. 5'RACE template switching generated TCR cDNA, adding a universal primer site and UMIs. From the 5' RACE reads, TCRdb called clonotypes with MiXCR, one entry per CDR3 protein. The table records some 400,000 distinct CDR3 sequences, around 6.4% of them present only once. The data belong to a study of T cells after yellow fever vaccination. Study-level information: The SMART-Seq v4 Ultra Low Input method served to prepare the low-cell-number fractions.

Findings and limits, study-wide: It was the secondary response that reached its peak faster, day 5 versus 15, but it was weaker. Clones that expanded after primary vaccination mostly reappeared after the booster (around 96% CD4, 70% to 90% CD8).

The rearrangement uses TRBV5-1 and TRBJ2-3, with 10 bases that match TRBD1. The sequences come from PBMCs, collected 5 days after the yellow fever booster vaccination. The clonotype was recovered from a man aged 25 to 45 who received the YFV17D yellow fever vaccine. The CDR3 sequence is CASSVGQGTTDTQYF. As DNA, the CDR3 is TGCGCCAGCAGCGTGGGACAGGGGACGACAGATACGCAGTATTTT. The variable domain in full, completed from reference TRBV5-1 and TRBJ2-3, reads KAGVTQTPRYLIKTRGQQVTLSCSPISGHRSVSWYQQTPGQGLQFLFEYFSETQRNKGNFPGRFSGRQFSNSRSEMNVSTLELGDSALYLCASSVGQGTTDTQYFGPGTRLTVL.